This T cell receptor (beta chain) was captured in a study of response to subunit inactivated influenza vaccine. TCRdb reprocessed the RT-PCR reads with MiXCR, giving one entry per CDR3 protein. The sample contains about 500,000 distinct CDR3 sequences, approximately 17% of which appear only once. This clonotype has just a few counts. Its specificity is unknown. Study results and caveats: Researchers suggested that each seasonal influenza vaccination recruits few new T cells.

This TCR was recovered from a man aged 45 to 70 who received an inactivated influenza vaccine. The sample was CD4+ T cells sorted from PBMCs, taken around 2 years after vaccination.

CDR3 in amino acids: CASSDASGRGTEAFF. CDR3 DNA: TGTGCCAGCAGTGATGCCTCCGGGAGGGGCACTGAAGCTTTCTTT. The chain employs TRBV12-3 or TRBV12-4 and TRBJ1-1; TRBD1 is a possible D gene (5 bases). The CDR3 sequence is 15 residues long. V shed 5 bases and J shed 4 bases, with 17 bases lying between them.